This T cell receptor (beta chain) was sequenced during a study of a mutant IDH1 vaccine in newly diagnosed glioma. Study-level information: Beginning 4-6 weeks after radiotherapy alone, or with temozolomide cycles, vaccination took place.

The repertoire was sequenced with immunoSEQ multiplex PCR; TCRdb's copy has only in-frame clones and lacks some. The data hold 35,000 to 50,000 clones, with around 83% observed a single time. Details on this clone: The antigen remains unidentified.

The time point was: week 35, safety follow-up. Doses of 300 ug of mutant IDH1 20-mer peptide were given with topical imiquimod. The TCR originated in a woman aged 45 to 65 with glioma. Here the sequenced sample was PBMCs, taken from a glioma patient whose treatment included an IDH1 peptide vaccine.

The CDR3 loop reads CASSYSIEQYF. The CDR3 region has the DNA TGTGCCAGCAGTTACTCGATAGAGCAGTACTTC. This sequence joins TRBV6-5 and TRBJ2-7, with no clear D. V was shortened by 0 bases and J by 7 bases, with 4 bases between the two germline ends. Per germline, CDR1 MNHEY and CDR2 SVGAGI. CDR3 length: 11 amino acids.